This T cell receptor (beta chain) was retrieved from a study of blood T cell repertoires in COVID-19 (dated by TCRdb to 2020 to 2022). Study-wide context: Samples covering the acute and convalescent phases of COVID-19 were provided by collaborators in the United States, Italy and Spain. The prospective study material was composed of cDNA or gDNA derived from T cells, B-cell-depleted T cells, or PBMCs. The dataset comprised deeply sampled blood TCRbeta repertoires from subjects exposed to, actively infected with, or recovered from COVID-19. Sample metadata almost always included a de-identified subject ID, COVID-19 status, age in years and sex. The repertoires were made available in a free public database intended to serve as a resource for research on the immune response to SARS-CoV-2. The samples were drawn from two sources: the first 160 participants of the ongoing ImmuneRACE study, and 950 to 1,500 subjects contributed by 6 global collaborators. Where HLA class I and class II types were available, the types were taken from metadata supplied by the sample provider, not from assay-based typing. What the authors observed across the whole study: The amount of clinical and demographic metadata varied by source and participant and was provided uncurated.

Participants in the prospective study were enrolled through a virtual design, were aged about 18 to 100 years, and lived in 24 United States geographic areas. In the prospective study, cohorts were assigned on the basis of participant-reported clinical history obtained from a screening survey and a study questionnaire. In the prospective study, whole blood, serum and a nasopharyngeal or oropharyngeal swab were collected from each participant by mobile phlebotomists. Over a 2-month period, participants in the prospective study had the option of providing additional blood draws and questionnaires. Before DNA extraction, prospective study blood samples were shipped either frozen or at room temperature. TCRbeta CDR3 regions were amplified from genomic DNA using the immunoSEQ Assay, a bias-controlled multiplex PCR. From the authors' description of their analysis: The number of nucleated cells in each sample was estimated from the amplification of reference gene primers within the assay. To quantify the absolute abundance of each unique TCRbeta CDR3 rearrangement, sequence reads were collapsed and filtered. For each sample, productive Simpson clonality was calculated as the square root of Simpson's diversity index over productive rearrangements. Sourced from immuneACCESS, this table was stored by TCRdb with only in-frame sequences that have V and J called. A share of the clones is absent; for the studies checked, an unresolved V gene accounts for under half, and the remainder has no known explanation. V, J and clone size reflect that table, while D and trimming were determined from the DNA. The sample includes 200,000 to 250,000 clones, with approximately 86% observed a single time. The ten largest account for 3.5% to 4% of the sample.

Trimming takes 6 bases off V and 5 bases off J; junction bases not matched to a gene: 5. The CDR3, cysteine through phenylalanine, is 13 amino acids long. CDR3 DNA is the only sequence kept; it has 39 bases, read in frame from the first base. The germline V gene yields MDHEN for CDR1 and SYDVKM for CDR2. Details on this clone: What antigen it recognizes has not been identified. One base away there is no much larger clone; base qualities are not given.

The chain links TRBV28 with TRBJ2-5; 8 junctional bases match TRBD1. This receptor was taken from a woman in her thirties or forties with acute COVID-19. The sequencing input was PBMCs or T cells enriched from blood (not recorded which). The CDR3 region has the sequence CASRNRGFETQYF. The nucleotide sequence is TGTGCCAGCAGGAACAGGGGGTTCGAGACCCAGTACTTC.